The clone carrying this T cell receptor beta chain came up a few times. Its antigen is as yet unknown. The sample originates from a study of T cell repertoires in cytomegalovirus infection. Study-wide context: CMV infection together with matching HLA type was indicated by public TCR beta signatures. Study-wide points: Public TCR beta family frequency separated CMV-and-HLA carriers, including in an independent cohort. HLA-C-restricted CMV clonotypes gave the most frequent clonotype in two of eight donors.

This CDR3 comprises 14 residues. Germline V gene data show CDR1 as DFQATT and CDR2 as SNEGSKA (reference sequence). Trimming took 3 bases from V and 4 from J, leaving 13 bases between them. TCRdb analysed the reads with MiXCR anew, one entry per CDR3 protein. The table records about 300,000 distinct CDR3 sequences, roughly 24% of them present only once. The gene calls are TRBV20-1 and TRBJ1-5; unclear D gene. Source material: PBMCs. The receptor's source is a human donor in good health (CMV status not recorded). Some clones in this sample may be carry-over from other donors' samples. The CDR3 spells CSASLPVQNQPQHF. CDR3 coding DNA: TGCAGTGCTAGTCTCCCCGTCCAAAATCAGCCCCAGCATTTT.